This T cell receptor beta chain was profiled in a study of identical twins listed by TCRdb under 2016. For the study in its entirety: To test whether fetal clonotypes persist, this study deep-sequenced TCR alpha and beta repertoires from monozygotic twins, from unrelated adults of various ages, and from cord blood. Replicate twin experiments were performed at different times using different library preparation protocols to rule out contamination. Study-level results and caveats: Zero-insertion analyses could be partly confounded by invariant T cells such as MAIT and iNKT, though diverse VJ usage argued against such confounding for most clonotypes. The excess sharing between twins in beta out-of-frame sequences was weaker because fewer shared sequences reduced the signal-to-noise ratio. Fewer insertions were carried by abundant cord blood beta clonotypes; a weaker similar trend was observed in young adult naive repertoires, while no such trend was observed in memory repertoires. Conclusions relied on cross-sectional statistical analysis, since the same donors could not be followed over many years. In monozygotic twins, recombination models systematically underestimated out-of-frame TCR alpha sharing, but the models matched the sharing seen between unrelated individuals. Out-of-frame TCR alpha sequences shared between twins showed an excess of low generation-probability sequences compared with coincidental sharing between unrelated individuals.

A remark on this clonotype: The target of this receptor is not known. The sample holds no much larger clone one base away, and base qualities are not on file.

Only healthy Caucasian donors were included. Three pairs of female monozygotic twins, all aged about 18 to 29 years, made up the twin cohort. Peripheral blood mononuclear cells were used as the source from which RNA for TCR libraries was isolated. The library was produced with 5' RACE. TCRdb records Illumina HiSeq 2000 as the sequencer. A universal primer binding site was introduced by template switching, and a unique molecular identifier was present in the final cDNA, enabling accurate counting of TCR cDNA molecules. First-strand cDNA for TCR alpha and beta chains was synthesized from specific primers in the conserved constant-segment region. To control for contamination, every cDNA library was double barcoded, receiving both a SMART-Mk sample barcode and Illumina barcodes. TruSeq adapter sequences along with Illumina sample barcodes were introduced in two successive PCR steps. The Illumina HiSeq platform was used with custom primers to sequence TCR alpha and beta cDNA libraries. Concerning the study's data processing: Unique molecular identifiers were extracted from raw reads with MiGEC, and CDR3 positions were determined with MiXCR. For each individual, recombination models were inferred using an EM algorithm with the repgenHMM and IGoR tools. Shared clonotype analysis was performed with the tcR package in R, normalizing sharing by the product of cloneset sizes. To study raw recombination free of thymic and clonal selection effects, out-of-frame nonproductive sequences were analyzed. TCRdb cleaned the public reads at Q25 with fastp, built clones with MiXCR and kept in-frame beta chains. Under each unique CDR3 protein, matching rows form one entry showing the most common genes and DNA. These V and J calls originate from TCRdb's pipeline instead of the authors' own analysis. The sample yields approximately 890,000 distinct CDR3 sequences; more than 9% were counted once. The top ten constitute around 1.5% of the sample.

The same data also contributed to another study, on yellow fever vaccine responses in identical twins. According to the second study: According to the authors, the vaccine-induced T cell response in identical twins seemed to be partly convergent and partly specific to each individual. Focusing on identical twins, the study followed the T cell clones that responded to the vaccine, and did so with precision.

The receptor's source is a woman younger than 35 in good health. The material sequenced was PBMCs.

In nucleotide form, the sequence is TGCGCCAGCAGCGAGAGAGAGCCCTACAATGAGCAGTTCTTC. This is translated as CASSEREPYNEQFF. The chain is made from TRBV4-1 and TRBJ2-1, with the D segment identity uncertain. The CDR3 sequence holds 14 residues, the cysteine and phenylalanine included. Only CDR3 DNA is held: 42 bases, read in frame from base 1. At the junction V is shortened by 5 bases and J by 2 bases, with 10 bases in between. CDR1 and CDR2 are read off the germline V gene as MGHRA and YSYEKL.